The 8 T cell receptor beta chains given below trace back to one sample, sequenced in a study of response to subunit inactivated influenza vaccine (dated by TCRdb to between 2017 and 2018). Library generation was performed with RT-PCR. Sequenced using an Illumina HiSeq 2500. TCRdb reprocessing: public reads trimmed at Q25 with fastp, clones called with MiXCR, in-frame beta chains kept. Rows with a matching CDR3 protein are joined into one entry that keeps the most common DNA and genes. The sample data list 450,000 to 600,000 distinct CDR3 sequences, and about 15% of these were observed just once. The ten top clones hold approximately 3% of the sample. This specimen was CD4+ T cells sorted from PBMCs, taken 23 months after vaccination. These receptors came from a man aged 50-75 years who received an inactivated influenza vaccine. Donor details come from another sample of the same person, matched by shared clones.

This clonotype was found a few times. The V and J genes are TRBV20-1 and TRBJ2-7; 9 positions agree with TRBD1. V shed 3 bases, J shed 3 bases, and the junction held 3 bases outside the gene matches. Looked up from germline, CDR1 is DFQATT and CDR2 is SNEGSKA (reference sequence). The CDR3 loop spans 13 amino acids. CDR3 nucleotide sequence: TGCAGTGCTAGTGGGGACAGGGACTACGAGCAGTACTTC. Translated: CSASGDRDYEQYF.

This clonotype was counted between two and nine times. The V call is TRBV6-1, the J call TRBJ2-5; 10 bases align to TRBD2. Trimming took 8 bases from V and 2 from J; bases not matched to a gene: 14. Germline CDR1 and CDR2: MNHNS and SASEGT. The CDR3 has 17 residues. The CDR3 DNA follows: TGTGCCAGCTCTAACGGGGCTAGCGGGAGTTGGCAAGAGACCCAGTACTTC. It translates to CASSNGASGSWQETQYF.

This clonotype was seen more than once but under ten times. V usage is TRBV11-2 and J usage is TRBJ2-7; D not certain. The CDR3 is 13 amino acids. V lost 1 base to trimming and J lost 3 bases, with 7 bases between them. Germline V gives CDR1 SGHAT, CDR2 FQNNGV. CDR3 region: CASSLVFNYEQYF. The DNA of the CDR3 is TGTGCCAGCAGCTTAGTTTTCAACTACGAGCAGTACTTC.

This chain joins TRBV7-2 and TRBJ2-1; D remains unclear. This CDR3 is 14 amino acids long. Germline V gives CDR1 SGHTA, CDR2 FQGNSA. With 5 bases removed from V and 4 bases from J, the gap between germline ends came to 12 bases. The CDR3 DNA follows: TGTGCCAGCAGCCCGGGCTTCAAGTACAATGAGCAGTTCTTC. This encodes CASSPGFKYNEQFF.

This clonotype was seen only a few times. The rearrangement links TRBV30 to TRBJ1-4; D gene unclear. The CDR3 covers 12 residues. Germline-derived CDR1 and CDR2 are GTSNPN and SVGIG (reference sequence). Trimming pared 0 bases from V and 8 bases from J, leaving 7 bases between. The CDR3 here is CAWSVLSEKLFF. The CDR3 coding sequence is TGTGCCTGGAGTGTACTATCGGAAAAACTGTTTTTT.

The rearrangement uses TRBV27 and TRBJ2-1; D possibly corresponds to TRBD1 (5 bases). The CDR3 is 14 amino acids. V shed 5 bases and J shed 7 bases, with 15 bases lying between them. The germline CDR1 and CDR2 sequences are MNHEY and SMNVEV (reference sequence). CDR3 in DNA: TGTGCCAGCAGTAGAAGGGGAAATGCTAATGAGCAGTTCTTC. This translates into CASSRRGNANEQFF.

The chain links TRBV21-1 to TRBJ2-7; the tabulated D call, TRBD1, remains unverified against the DNA. TRBV21-1 is flagged as a pseudogene. The CDR3 spans 14 residues. CDR3 loop: CAGETDTKHYEQYF. DNA of the CDR3: TGTGCCGGCGAGACGGACACTAAACACTACGAGCAGTACTTC.

The chain couples TRBV5-5 to TRBJ1-5; 7 positions agree with TRBD1. The germline CDR1 and CDR2 sequences are SGHKS and YYEKEE (reference sequence). The V gene end was trimmed by 5 bases and the J gene end by 5 bases; junction bases not matched to a gene: 10. This CDR3 spans 15 amino acids. CDR3 coding DNA: TGTGCCAGCAGTCAAAGACAGGGAGGGGATCAGCCCCAGCATTTT. As protein: CASSQRQGGDQPQHF. Full variable domain (missing parts from reference TRBV5-5 and TRBJ1-5): DAGVTQSPTHLIKTRGQQVTLRCSPISGHKSVSWYQQVLGQGPQFIFQYYEKEERGRGNFPDRFSARQFPNYSSELNVNALLLGDSALYLCASSQRQGGDQPQHFGDGTRLSIL.